These T cell receptor beta chains were read from a single sample in a study of blood T cells in healthy people across ages. TCRdb re-called the 5' RACE reads with MiXCR, one entry per CDR3 protein. The sample yields 1.5 million or so distinct CDR3 sequences, 40% to 45% seen once. Sequencing input: blood. These TCRs come from a woman aged 18-35 years in good health. CDR3s include the opening cysteine and the closing phenylalanine or tryptophan. The D gene is left open where the match is weak. Part of the rows lack a size; the others show once, few, many or a class for expanded clones.

J gene | D gene | clone size | V gene | CDR3 protein | CDR3 DNA
TRBJ2-7 | TRBD2 | few | TRBV12-3/TRBV12-4 | CASSLRGGPFEQYF | TGTGCCAGCAGTTTAAGGGGAGGGCCATTCGAGCAGTACTTC
TRBJ2-7 | TRBD2 | few | TRBV7-2 | CASSWGLAPYEQYF | TGTGCCAGCAGCTGGGGACTAGCGCCCTACGAGCAGTACTTC
TRBJ1-2 | NA | few | TRBV7-2 | CASSFYRISYGYTF | TGTGCCAGCAGCTTTTATCGGATCTCCTATGGCTACACCTTC
TRBJ2-1 | TRBD2 | many | TRBV27 | CASRLSGGYPGEQFF | TGTGCCAGCCGCCTTAGCGGGGGATACCCCGGGGAGCAGTTCTTC
TRBJ1-5 | NA | many | TRBV15 | CATSRDQEGPGSQPQHF | TGTGCCACCAGCAGAGATCAGGAGGGGCCGGGGAGTCAGCCCCAGCATTTT
TRBJ1-2 | TRBD1 | NA | TRBV6-6 | CASSDRTGHQFLHTF | TGTGCCAGCAGTGATCGGACAGGGCATCAATTCTTGCACACCTTC
TRBJ2-1 | NA | NA | TRBV28 | CASSLPRLQGLEQFF | TGTGCCAGCAGTTTACCAAGACTGCAGGGGCTTGAGCAGTTCTTC
TRBJ2-7 | NA | NA | TRBV4-3 | CVSSATGSPLYEQYF | TGCGTCAGCAGTGCTACGGGATCCCCCCTTTACGAGCAGTACTTC
TRBJ2-1 | NA | few | TRBV3-1 | CASSQGRRLGADEQFF | TGTGCCAGCAGCCAAGGAAGAAGACTAGGGGCCGATGAGCAGTTCTTC
TRBJ2-1 | TRBD1 | NA | TRBV18 | CASSPRQGETNEQFF | TGTGCCAGCTCACCACGGCAGGGGGAAACCAATGAGCAGTTCTTC
TRBJ1-2 | NA | few | TRBV27 | CASRIGNGQIYGYTF | TGTGCCAGCAGAATTGGGAATGGACAGATCTATGGCTACACCTTC
TRBJ2-7 | NA | few | TRBV12-3/TRBV12-4 | CASSPRQRNYEQYF | TGTGCCAGCAGCCCGCGACAGAGGAACTACGAGCAGTACTTC
TRBJ1-4 | NA | few | TRBV7-2 | CASSFSGAANEKLFF | TGTGCCAGCAGCTTCTCGGGGGCGGCTAATGAAAAACTGTTTTTT
TRBJ2-4 | TRBD2 | NA | TRBV12-3/TRBV12-4 | CASSLRVPGGLAGVILDKNIQYF | TGTGCCAGCAGTCTCCGGGTCCCGGGTGGCCTAGCGGGAGTCATTTTAGACAAAAACATTCAGTACTTC
TRBJ2-3 | TRBD2 | NA | TRBV18 | CASSPLTGGITDTQYF | TGTGCCAGCTCACCACTGACGGGAGGGATCACAGATACGCAGTATTTT
TRBJ1-5 | TRBD1 | few | TRBV2 | CASSGGQHSNQPQHF | TGTGCCAGCAGTGGGGGACAGCATAGCAATCAGCCCCAGCATTTT
TRBJ2-1 | TRBD2 | NA | TRBV10-3 | CAISESGGRAHNEQFF | TGTGCCATCAGTGAGTCGGGCGGGAGGGCCCACAATGAGCAGTTCTTC
TRBJ1-1 | NA | NA | TRBV12-3/TRBV12-4 | CTSSPGPWRAFF | TGTACCAGCAGTCCGGGACCCTGGAGAGCTTTCTTT
TRBJ2-7 | TRBD2 | NA | TRBV12-3/TRBV12-4 | CASSVLAGGPYEQYF | TGTGCCAGCAGTGTCCTAGCGGGAGGACCCTACGAGCAGTACTTC
TRBJ1-6 | NA | few | TRBV27 | CASRSGLNSPLHF | TGTGCCAGCAGGTCCGGACTAAATTCACCCCTCCACTTT
TRBJ2-2 | NA | NA | TRBV29-1 | CSVVIPLHRVGIGELFF | TGCAGCGTTGTGATTCCTTTGCACAGGGTAGGCATCGGGGAGCTGTTTTTT
TRBJ2-5 | TRBD2 | NA | TRBV7-2 | CASSLALAGHNEQYF | TGTGCCAGCAGCTTAGCCCTAGCGGGCCACAATGAGCAGTACTTC
TRBJ2-7 | TRBD2 | few | TRBV6-1 | CASRSPPTSGGFSYEQYF | TGTGCCAGCAGATCACCACCGACTAGCGGGGGCTTCTCCTACGAGCAGTACTTC
TRBJ2-7 | NA | NA | TRBV27 | CASSLLDPSAYNEQYF | TGTGCCAGCAGTCTCCTCGACCCCAGCGCCTACAATGAGCAGTACTTC
TRBJ2-5 | NA | NA | TRBV7-2 | CASSPLQGQETQYF | TGTGCCAGCAGCCCCCTCCAGGGCCAAGAGACCCAGTACTTC
TRBJ2-3 | NA | NA | TRBV7-7 | CASSLEGGRTDTQYF | TGTGCTAGCAGCTTAGAGGGAGGTCGCACAGATACGCAGTATTTT
TRBJ2-6 | TRBD1 | NA | TRBV6-2/TRBV6-3 | CASSRQGRGANVLTF | TGTGCCAGCAGCCGACAGGGGAGAGGGGCCAACGTCCTGACTTTC
TRBJ1-6 | NA | few | TRBV3-1 | CASSQDLGSGRSPLHF | TGTGCCAGCAGCCAAGATCTCGGCTCCGGCAGATCACCCCTCCACTTT
TRBJ1-5 | NA | NA | TRBV6-2/TRBV6-3 | CASSYFSADSNQPQHF | TGTGCCAGCAGTTATTTTTCGGCAGATAGCAATCAGCCCCAGCATTTT
TRBJ1-4 | TRBD1 | NA | TRBV6-5 | CASSRRTRDRGEKLFF | TGTGCCAGCAGTCGCCGGACCCGGGACAGGGGTGAAAAACTGTTTTTT